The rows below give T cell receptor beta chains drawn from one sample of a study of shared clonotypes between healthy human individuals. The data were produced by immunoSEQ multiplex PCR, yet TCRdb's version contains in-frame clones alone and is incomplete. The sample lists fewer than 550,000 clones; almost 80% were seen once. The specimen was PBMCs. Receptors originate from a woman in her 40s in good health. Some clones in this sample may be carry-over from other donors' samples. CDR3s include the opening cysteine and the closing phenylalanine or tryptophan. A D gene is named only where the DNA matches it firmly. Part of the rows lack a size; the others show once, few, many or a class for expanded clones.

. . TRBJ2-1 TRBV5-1 CASSRDRYNEQFF TGCGCCAGCAGCCGGGATCGATACAATGAGCAGTTCTTC
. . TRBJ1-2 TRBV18 CASSPSRHRGGDNYGYTF TGTGCCAGCTCACCATCCCGGCATAGGGGTGGGGATAACTATGGCTACACCTTC
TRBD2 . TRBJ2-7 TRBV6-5 CASSGLASKAYEQYF TGTGCCAGCAGTGGACTAGCGAGTAAAGCCTACGAGCAGTACTTC
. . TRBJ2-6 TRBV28 CATKRGSGANVLTF TGTGCCACGAAGAGGGGCTCTGGGGCCAACGTCCTGACTTTC
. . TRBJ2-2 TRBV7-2 CASSLDTGWDNTGELFF TGTGCCAGCAGCTTAGATACAGGCTGGGATAACACCGGGGAGCTGTTTTTT
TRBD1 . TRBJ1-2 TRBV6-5 CASRNRGRAGYTF TGTGCCAGCAGGAACAGGGGGCGGGCGGGCTACACCTTC
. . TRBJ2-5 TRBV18 CASSPGPQETQYF TGTGCCAGCTCACCCGGACCACAAGAGACCCAGTACTTC
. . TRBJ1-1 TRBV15 CATSRDIGVYTEAFF TGTGCCACCAGCAGAGATATCGGGGTATACACTGAAGCTTTCTTT
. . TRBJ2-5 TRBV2 CATQPERDQETQYF TGTGCCACCCAGCCAGAGCGGGACCAAGAGACCCAGTACTTC
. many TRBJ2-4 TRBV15 CATSRGRQKSKNIQYF TGTGCCACCAGCAGAGGACGACAGAAAAGCAAAAACATTCAGTACTTC
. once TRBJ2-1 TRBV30 CAWSVSLGEGNEQFF TGTGCCTGGAGTGTATCTCTGGGAGAGGGGAATGAGCAGTTCTTC
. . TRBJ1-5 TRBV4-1 CASSQGWTERNQPQHF TGCGCCAGCAGCCAAGGCTGGACAGAGCGCAATCAGCCCCAGCATTTT
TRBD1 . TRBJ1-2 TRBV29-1 CSVSGLGQGVRYTF TGCAGCGTTAGTGGATTGGGACAGGGTGTACGCTACACCTTC
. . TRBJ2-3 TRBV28 CASSSGGGSTDTQYF TGTGCCAGCAGTTCTGGAGGTGGGTCAACAGATACGCAGTATTTT
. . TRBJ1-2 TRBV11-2 CASNRGGDYTF TGTGCCAGCAACCGAGGGGGGGACTACACCTTC
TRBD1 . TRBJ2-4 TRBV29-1 CSARTGPGNIQYF TGCAGCGCCAGGACAGGGCCGGGAAACATTCAGTACTTC
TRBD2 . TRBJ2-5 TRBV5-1 CASSLNVAGESETQYF TGCGCCAGCAGCTTGAACGTAGCGGGAGAGTCCGAGACCCAGTACTTC
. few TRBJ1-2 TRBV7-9 CASSPTSGRDYGYTF TGTGCCAGCAGCCCAACTTCCGGCAGGGATTATGGCTACACCTTC
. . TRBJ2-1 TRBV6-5 CASSARYSYNEQFF TGTGCCAGCAGTGCCCGTTACTCCTACAATGAGCAGTTCTTC